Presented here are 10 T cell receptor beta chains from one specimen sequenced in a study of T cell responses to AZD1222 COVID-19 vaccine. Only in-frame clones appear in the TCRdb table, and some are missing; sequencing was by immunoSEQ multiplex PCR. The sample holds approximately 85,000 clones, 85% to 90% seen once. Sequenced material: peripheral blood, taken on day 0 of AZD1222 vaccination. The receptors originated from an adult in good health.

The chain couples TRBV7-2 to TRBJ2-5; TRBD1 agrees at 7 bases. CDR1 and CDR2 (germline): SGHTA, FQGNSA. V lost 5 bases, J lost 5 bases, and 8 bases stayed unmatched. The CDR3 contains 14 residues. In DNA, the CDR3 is TGTGCCAGCAGCCCGGGACAGCCAGGGGAGACCCAGTACTTC. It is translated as CASSPGQPGETQYF.

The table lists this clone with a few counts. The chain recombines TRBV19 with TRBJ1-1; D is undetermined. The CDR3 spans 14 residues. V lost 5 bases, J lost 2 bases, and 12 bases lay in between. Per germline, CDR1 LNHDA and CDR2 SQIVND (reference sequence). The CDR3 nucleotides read TGTGCCAGTAGTCAAGGAAGGGTTAACACTGAAGCTTTCTTT. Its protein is CASSQGRVNTEAFF.

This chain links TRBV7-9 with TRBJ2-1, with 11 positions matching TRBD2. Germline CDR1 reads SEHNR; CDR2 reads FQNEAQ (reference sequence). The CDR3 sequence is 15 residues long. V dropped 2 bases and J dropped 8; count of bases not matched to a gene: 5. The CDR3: CASSLFTSGSDEQFF. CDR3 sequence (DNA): TGTGCCAGCAGCTTATTTACTAGCGGGAGCGATGAGCAGTTCTTC.

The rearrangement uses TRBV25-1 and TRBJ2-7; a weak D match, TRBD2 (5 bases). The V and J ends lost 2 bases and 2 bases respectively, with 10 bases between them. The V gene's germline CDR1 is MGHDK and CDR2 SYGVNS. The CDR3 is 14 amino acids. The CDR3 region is CASSEQRGTYEQYF. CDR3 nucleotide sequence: TGTGCCAGCAGTGAACAGAGAGGGACCTACGAGCAGTACTTC.

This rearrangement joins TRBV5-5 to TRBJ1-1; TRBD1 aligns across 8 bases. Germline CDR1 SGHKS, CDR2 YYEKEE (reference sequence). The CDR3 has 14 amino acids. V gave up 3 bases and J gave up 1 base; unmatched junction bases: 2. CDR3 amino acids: CASSYTGGNTEAFF. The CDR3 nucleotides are TGTGCCAGCAGCTATACAGGGGGGAACACTGAAGCTTTCTTT.

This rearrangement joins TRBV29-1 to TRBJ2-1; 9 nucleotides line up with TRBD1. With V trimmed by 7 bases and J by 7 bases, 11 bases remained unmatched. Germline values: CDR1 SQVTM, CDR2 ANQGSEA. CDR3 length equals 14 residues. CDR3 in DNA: TGCAGCGCCGAGGGACAGGGTGCGAGAAATGAGCAGTTCTTC. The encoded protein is CSAEGQGARNEQFF.

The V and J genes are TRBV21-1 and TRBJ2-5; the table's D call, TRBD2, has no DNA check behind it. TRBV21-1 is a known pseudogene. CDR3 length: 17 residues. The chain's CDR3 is CASSKESGGHDEETQYF. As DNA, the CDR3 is TGTGCCAGCAGCAAAGAATCGGGAGGGCACGACGAAGAGACCCAGTACTTC.

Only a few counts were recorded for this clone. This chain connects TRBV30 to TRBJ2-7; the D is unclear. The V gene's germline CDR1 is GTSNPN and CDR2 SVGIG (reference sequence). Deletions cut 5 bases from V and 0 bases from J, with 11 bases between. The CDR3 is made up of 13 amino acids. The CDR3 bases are TGTGCCTGGTCGACGGCGACCTCCTACGAGCAGTACTTC. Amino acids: CAWSTATSYEQYF.

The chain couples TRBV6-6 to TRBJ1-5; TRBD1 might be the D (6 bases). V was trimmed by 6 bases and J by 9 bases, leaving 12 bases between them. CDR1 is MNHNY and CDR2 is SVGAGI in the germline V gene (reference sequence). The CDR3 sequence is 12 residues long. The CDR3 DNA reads TGTGCCAGCAGGGACAGCTCTCGGCCCCAGCATTTT. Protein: CASRDSSRPQHF.

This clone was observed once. CDR3 residues: CASSRSGVGNTIYF. CDR3 DNA: TGTGCCAGCAGCCGTTCAGGTGTTGGAAACACCATATATTTT. The V gene is TRBV9, the J gene TRBJ1-3; D not resolved. The CDR3 has 14 residues. Germline V gives CDR1 SGDLS, CDR2 YYNGEE. Deletions cut 4 bases from V and 3 bases from J, with 11 bases between. Supplemented by reference TRBV9 and TRBJ1-3, the full variable domain reads DSGVTQTPKHLITATGQRVTLRCSPRSGDLSVYWYQQSLDQGLQFLIQYYNGEERAKGNILERFSAQQFPDLHSELNLSSLELGDSALYFCASSRSGVGNTIYFGEGSWLTVV.